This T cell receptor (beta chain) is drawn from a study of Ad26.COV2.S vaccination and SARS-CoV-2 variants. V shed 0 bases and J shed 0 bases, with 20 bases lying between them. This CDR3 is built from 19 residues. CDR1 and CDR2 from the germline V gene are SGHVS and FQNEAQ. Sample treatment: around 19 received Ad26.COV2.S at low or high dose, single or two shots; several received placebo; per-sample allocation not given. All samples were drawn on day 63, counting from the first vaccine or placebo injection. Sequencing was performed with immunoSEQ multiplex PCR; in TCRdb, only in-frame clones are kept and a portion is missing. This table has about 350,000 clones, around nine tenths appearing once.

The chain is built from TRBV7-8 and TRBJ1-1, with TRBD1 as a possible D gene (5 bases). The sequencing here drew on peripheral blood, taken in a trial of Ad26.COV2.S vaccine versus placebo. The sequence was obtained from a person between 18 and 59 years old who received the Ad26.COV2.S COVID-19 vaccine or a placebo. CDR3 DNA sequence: TGTGCCAGCAGCTTAGCGAGGGGCCCCCCCGAGGGGTTGAACACTGAAGCTTTCTTT. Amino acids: CASSLARGPPEGLNTEAFF.